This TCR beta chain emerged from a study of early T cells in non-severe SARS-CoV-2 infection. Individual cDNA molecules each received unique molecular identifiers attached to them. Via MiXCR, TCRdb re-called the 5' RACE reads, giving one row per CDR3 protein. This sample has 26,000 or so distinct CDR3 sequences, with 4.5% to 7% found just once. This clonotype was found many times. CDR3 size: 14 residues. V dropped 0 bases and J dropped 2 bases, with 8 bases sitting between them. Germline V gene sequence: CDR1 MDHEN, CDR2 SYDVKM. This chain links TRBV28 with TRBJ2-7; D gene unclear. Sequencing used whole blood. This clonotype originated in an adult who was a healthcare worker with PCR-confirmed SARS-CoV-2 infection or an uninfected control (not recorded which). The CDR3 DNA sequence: TGTGCCAGCAGTTTATGGGGCAGAACCTACGAGCAGTACTTC. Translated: CASSLWGRTYEQYF.